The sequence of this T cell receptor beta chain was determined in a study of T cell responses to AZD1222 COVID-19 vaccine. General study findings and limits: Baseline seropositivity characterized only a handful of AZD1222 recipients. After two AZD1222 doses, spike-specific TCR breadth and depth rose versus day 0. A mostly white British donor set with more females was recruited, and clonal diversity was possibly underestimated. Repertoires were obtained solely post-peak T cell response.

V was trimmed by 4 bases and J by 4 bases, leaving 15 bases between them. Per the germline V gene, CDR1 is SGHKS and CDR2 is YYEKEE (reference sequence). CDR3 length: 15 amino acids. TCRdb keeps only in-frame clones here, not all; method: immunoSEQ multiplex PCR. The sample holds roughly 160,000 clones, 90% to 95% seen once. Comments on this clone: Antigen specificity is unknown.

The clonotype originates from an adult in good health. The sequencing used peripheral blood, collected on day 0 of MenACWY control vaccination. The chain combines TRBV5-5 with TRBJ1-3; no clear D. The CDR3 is CASSLLQRLGNTIYF. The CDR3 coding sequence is TGTGCCAGCAGCCTTCTCCAACGCCTCGGAAACACCATATATTTT. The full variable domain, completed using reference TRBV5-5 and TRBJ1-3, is DAGVTQSPTHLIKTRGQQVTLRCSPISGHKSVSWYQQVLGQGPQFIFQYYEKEERGRGNFPDRFSARQFPNYSSELNVNALLLGDSALYLCASSLLQRLGNTIYFGEGSWLTVV.